This TCR beta chain was obtained from a study of blood T cell repertoires in COVID-19. Whole-study context: T cells, B-cell-depleted T cells, or PBMCs supplied cDNA or gDNA.

The table came from immunoSEQ multiplex PCR; TCRdb's copy has only in-frame clones and leaves some out. The sample has about 260,000 clones; about 90% are singletons. Researchers sorted participants into cohorts using their self-reported clinical history. CDR3 size: 16 residues. V lost 4 bases and J 1 base, leaving 14 bases between the germline ends. The germline gives CDR1 LGHDT, CDR2 YNNKEL (reference sequence). The chain carries TRBV3-1 (or the pseudogene TRBV3-2) and TRBJ1-3; maybe TRBD1 (5 bases). The sequenced sample was PBMCs or T cells enriched from blood (not recorded which). This clonotype originated in a woman aged 40 to 50 who had been exposed to COVID-19. The CDR3 DNA sequence: TGTGCCAGCAGCCTTGGCAGGGCGGGGTCTGGAAACACCATATATTTT. This encodes CASSLGRAGSGNTIYF.